The 28 T cell receptor beta chains below all came from one sample that was sequenced in a study of cytomegalovirus exposure and HLA in healthy donors. The PCR employed 60 Vbeta primers together with 13 Jbeta primers. The protocol was immunoSEQ multiplex PCR, while the TCRdb copy is restricted to in-frame clones and leaves out a portion. The sample consists of about 94,000 clones, approximately 77% of them appearing once. The sample consisted of PBMCs. These receptors all come from a human donor in good health.

This clone has just a few counts. The CDR3 region has the DNA TGTGCCAGAAGCCTATTAAAGCGGGGGGGCGAAGGGGATACGCAGTATTTT. Its translation: CARSLLKRGGEGDTQYF. The chain couples TRBV5-3 to TRBJ2-3, with 10 bases identical to TRBD2. TRBV5-3 is an open reading frame, and its role is uncertain. This CDR3 is 17 amino acids long. V dropped 4 bases and J dropped 6; count of bases not matched to a gene: 14.

This clone has only one observation. The chain combines TRBV6-5 with TRBJ2-7; 8 bases map to TRBD1. CDR1 and CDR2 from the germline V gene are MNHEY and SVGAGI. The V and J ends lost 2 bases and 2 bases, in that order; junction bases with no gene match: 2. The CDR3 spans 14 residues. CDR3 sequence (DNA): TGTGCCAGCAGTTACGCGACAGGGGCCTACGAGCAGTACTTC. Protein: CASSYATGAYEQYF.

The chain couples TRBV5-4 to TRBJ2-7, with D possibly TRBD2 on 5 matching bases. The CDR3 sequence is 14 residues long. The V end lost 4 bases, the J end lost 2 bases, and 13 bases lay between the germline ends. Germline V gives CDR1 SGHNT, CDR2 YYREEE (reference sequence). The CDR3 sequence: CASSSSGSTYEQYF. CDR3 sequence (DNA): TGTGCCAGCAGCAGCTCGGGGTCAACCTACGAGCAGTACTTC. Full variable domain (missing parts from reference TRBV5-4 and TRBJ2-7): ETGVTQSPTHLIKTRGQQVTLRCSSQSGHNTVSWYQQALGQGPQFIFQYYREEENGRGNFPPRFSGLQFPNYSSELNVNALELDDSALYLCASSSSGSTYEQYFGPGTRLTVT.

This chain links TRBV7-2 with TRBJ2-2; no reliable D call. This CDR3 has 15 residues. In germline, CDR1 is SGHTA, CDR2 FQGNSA. Trimming pared 0 bases from V and 0 bases from J, leaving 5 bases between. CDR3 sequence: CASSLASSNTGELFF. CDR3 nucleotide sequence: TGTGCCAGCAGCTTAGCTAGTTCGAACACCGGGGAGCTGTTTTTT.

CDR3 nucleotide sequence: TGTGCCAGCAGCCCTAGGAGGGACAGGGCACCTGGGGCCAACGTCCTGACTTTC. It codes for CASSPRRDRAPGANVLTF. The chain carries TRBV14 and TRBJ2-6; TRBD1 matches 9 bases. Germline V gene data show CDR1 as SGHDN and CDR2 as FVKESK. The J segment lost 2 bases and the V segment lost 4 bases, leaving 9 bases of the junction unmatched. This CDR3 region has 18 residues.

The chain is built from TRBV7-6 and TRBJ2-5, with 12 bases lining up with TRBD1. From germline, CDR1 is SGHVS and CDR2 FNYEAQ. Trimming removed 4 bases from V and 5 bases from J; junction bases left unmatched: 5. The length of the CDR3 is 15 residues. The CDR3 protein is CASSSGQGAGETQYF. In DNA, the CDR3 is TGTGCCAGCAGCTCGGGACAGGGGGCGGGTGAGACCCAGTACTTC.

V gene TRBV7-9 combines with J gene TRBJ1-5; D unclear. V lost 3 bases and J 1 base, leaving 7 bases between the germline ends. The germline CDR1 and CDR2 sequences are SEHNR and FQNEAQ (reference sequence). The CDR3 is 14 residues long. CDR3 protein: CASSFEGSNQPQHF. CDR3 DNA: TGTGCCAGCAGCTTCGAGGGAAGCAATCAGCCCCAGCATTTT.

The chain uses TRBV4-1 and TRBJ2-1; 7 positions agree with TRBD1. V shed 2 bases, J shed 8 bases, and the junction held 3 bases outside the gene matches. Germline values: CDR1 MGHRA, CDR2 YSYEKL. This CDR3 contains 13 residues. CDR3 DNA sequence: TGCGCCAGCAGCCAAATAGGGACAGATGAGCAGTTCTTC. Translating gives CASSQIGTDEQFF.

This rearrangement joins TRBV19 to TRBJ2-7; the match to TRBD1 covers 7 bases. The CDR3 runs to 14 residues. From germline, CDR1 is LNHDA and CDR2 SQIVND (reference sequence). After removal of 6 bases from V and 1 base from J, the junction contained 6 bases not matched to a gene. Written as DNA, the CDR3 is TGTGCCAGTAGCGCCCGGGGACAGTCCTACGAGCAGTACTTC. This translates into CASSARGQSYEQYF.

V is TRBV28 and J is TRBJ2-7; a possible D gene is TRBD2 (5 bases). The CDR3 extends over 13 amino acids. The germline V gene encodes CDR1 MDHEN and CDR2 SYDVKM. V was shortened by 7 bases and J by 0 bases, with 10 bases between the two germline ends. The CDR3 DNA reads as TGTGCCAGCACCGCGGGCACCTCCTACGAGCAGTACTTC. Its protein product is CASTAGTSYEQYF.

The genes are TRBV2 and TRBJ2-2; no clear D. This CDR3 contains 17 residues. Trimming shortened V by 2 bases and J by 2 bases, and 15 bases separated the two germline ends. CDR1 is SNHLY and CDR2 is FYNNEI in the germline V gene. CDR3 sequence: CASSESSAALNTGELFF. CDR3 nucleotides: TGTGCCAGCAGTGAATCCAGTGCGGCCCTCAACACCGGGGAGCTGTTTTTT.

The rearrangement joins TRBV27 to TRBJ1-2, with TRBD1 identical over 9 bases. Germline-derived CDR1 and CDR2 are MNHEY and SMNVEV (reference sequence). With 5 bases clipped from V and 2 bases from J, the junction kept 6 bases outside the gene matches. This CDR3 has 15 amino acids. CDR3 DNA sequence: TGTGCCAGCAGTCCACGACAGGGGGTCAACTATGGCTACACCTTC. It encodes CASSPRQGVNYGYTF.

The chain joins TRBV30 to TRBJ2-7; no definite D call. The length of the CDR3 is 12 residues. The V gene's germline CDR1 is GTSNPN and CDR2 SVGIG (reference sequence). The ends were cut back, 2 bases at V and 4 bases at J, with 9 bases in the middle. CDR3 sequence (DNA): TGTGCCTGGAGTCCCTCCAGATACGAGCAGTACTTC. Amino acids: CAWSPSRYEQYF.

V usage is TRBV11-2 and J usage is TRBJ1-1; the D is unclear. V was pared by 0 bases and J by 1 base, with 3 bases between. In germline, CDR1 is SGHAT, CDR2 FQNNGV. The CDR3 sequence is 13 residues long. CDR3 sequence: CASSLEANTEAFF. The CDR3 DNA reads TGTGCCAGCAGCTTAGAAGCGAACACTGAAGCTTTCTTT.

The chain has TRBV30 and TRBJ1-2; possibly TRBD1 for D (6 bases). CDR1 and CDR2 (germline): GTSNPN, SVGIG (reference sequence). Trimming cost V 3 bases and J 7 bases, with 15 bases left between them. This CDR3 is 13 amino acids long. The CDR3 spells CAWRPTGHGGYTF. CDR3 coding DNA: TGTGCCTGGAGACCGACGGGACACGGTGGCTACACCTTC.

The chain joins TRBV4-3 to TRBJ2-3; 8 positions match TRBD2. The V gene's germline CDR1 is LGHNA and CDR2 YSLEER. J gave up 10 bases and V 1 base, and 7 bases lay outside the gene matches. This CDR3 is 14 amino acids long. The CDR3 coding sequence is TGCGCCAGCAGCCAAGCGGGAGGGCTAGGAGCGCAGTATTTT. This translates into CASSQAGGLGAQYF.

The chain uses TRBV27 and TRBJ2-7; D is perhaps TRBD2 (6 bases). V was shortened by 7 bases and J by 2 bases, with 24 bases between the two germline ends. CDR1 MNHEY and CDR2 SMNVEV come from the germline V gene (reference sequence). The CDR3 has 17 residues. In DNA, the CDR3 is TGTGCCAGCAACCCCCAAATGGTTACGGGGGAGACCTACGAGCAGTACTTC. It translates to CASNPQMVTGETYEQYF.

J is TRBJ1-1 and V is TRBV7-3; D may be TRBD1 (6 bases). Trimming stripped 0 bases from V and 9 bases from J, with 14 bases between. CDR1 is SGHTA and CDR2 is FQGTGA in the germline V gene. The CDR3 contains 14 residues. The CDR3 bases are TGTGCCAGCAGCTTAACCCCCCTGTGGGGGCAAGCTTTCTTT. Translating gives CASSLTPLWGQAFF.

A single count supports this clone. V usage is TRBV27 and J usage is TRBJ1-2; no definite D call. CDR3 length equals 15 residues. Germline loops: CDR1 MNHEY, CDR2 SMNVEV (reference sequence). V gave up 0 bases and J gave up 0 bases, with 8 bases separating them. CDR3 residues: CASSLSVNSNYGYTF. CDR3 DNA: TGTGCCAGCAGTTTATCGGTCAACTCTAACTATGGCTACACCTTC.

This chain connects TRBV7-8 to TRBJ1-1; TRBD1 is a possible D gene (5 bases). Germline CDR1 reads SGHVS; CDR2 reads FQNEAQ. The CDR3 loop spans 16 amino acids. Between the trimmed V and J ends, which lost 2 bases and 4 bases, there was a span of 17 bases. The CDR3 DNA reads as TGTGCCAGCAGCTTAAGGGACTCCAGTACCGGCACTGAAGCTTTCTTT. Amino acid sequence: CASSLRDSSTGTEAFF.

This chain links TRBV6-5 with TRBJ2-7; TRBD2 agrees at 10 bases. CDR1 and CDR2 from the germline V gene are MNHEY and SVGAGI. J was trimmed by 5 bases and V by 0 bases; bases with no gene match: 4. CDR3 size: 15 residues. The CDR3 sequence is CASSYSLAGADEQYF. The CDR3 DNA is TGTGCCAGCAGTTACTCTCTAGCGGGAGCAGACGAGCAGTACTTC.

V gene TRBV6-4 combines with J gene TRBJ2-3; a possible D gene is TRBD2 (6 bases). V was cut by 4 bases and J by 4 bases, with 12 bases left in between. The germline V gene encodes CDR1 MRHNA and CDR2 SNTAGT. This CDR3 is built from 14 residues. CDR3 region: CASSVELAADTQYF. CDR3 nucleotide sequence: TGTGCCAGCAGTGTCGAACTAGCAGCAGATACGCAGTATTTT.

The sample holds a few counts of this clone. This chain joins TRBV7-2 and TRBJ2-7; 12 positions agree with TRBD2. The CDR3 is made up of 14 amino acids. The V and J ends lost 0 bases and 11 bases, in that order; junction bases with no gene match: 5. The V gene's germline CDR1 is SGHTA and CDR2 FQGNSA. CDR3 in amino acids: CASSLATSGGHEYF. The CDR3 nucleotides read TGTGCCAGCAGCTTAGCTACTAGCGGGGGGCACGAGTACTTC.

The chain joins TRBV19 to TRBJ1-5; TRBD1 might be the D (5 bases). Trimming removed 6 bases from V and 0 bases from J, with 15 bases in between. This CDR3 comprises 16 residues. The germline V gene has CDR1 LNHDA and CDR2 SQIVND (reference sequence). Here the CDR3 DNA reads TGTGCCAGTAGCGGGGGAAGAACCTATAGCAATCAGCCCCAGCATTTT. Translation gives CASSGGRTYSNQPQHF.

This clone came up once. This sequence joins TRBV6-4 and TRBJ1-1; tentatively, D is TRBD1 (6 bases). Germline V gene lookup returns CDR1 MRHNA and CDR2 SNTAGT. The CDR3 runs to 14 residues. V lost 4 bases, J lost 4 bases, and 13 bases lay in between. Here the CDR3 DNA reads TGTGCCAGCAGTGCACAGGGCTCCATCACTGAAGCTTTCTTT. Encoded protein: CASSAQGSITEAFF.

The chain couples TRBV5-4 to TRBJ2-5; 9 nucleotides match TRBD1. The V and J ends lost 4 bases and 11 bases, in that order; junction bases with no gene match: 15. The length of the CDR3 is 15 residues. The germline gives CDR1 SGHNT, CDR2 YYREEE (reference sequence). The CDR3 loop reads CASSASGTGLLRQYF. CDR3 bases: TGTGCCAGCAGCGCCTCCGGGACAGGGTTGTTGCGGCAGTACTTC.

This chain links TRBV9 with TRBJ2-6, with a possible D match to TRBD2 (5 bases). Trimming cost V 0 bases and J 0 bases, with 7 bases left between them. CDR3 size: 16 residues. CDR1 and CDR2 (germline): SGDLS, YYNGEE. Written as DNA, the CDR3 is TGTGCCAGCAGCGTAGGACGGGACTCTGGGGCCAACGTCCTGACTTTC. Translating gives CASSVGRDSGANVLTF.

V is TRBV18 and J is TRBJ2-3; 11 positions agree with TRBD2. There are 16 residues in the CDR3. Germline-derived CDR1 and CDR2 are KGHSH and LQKENI. Trimming cost V 3 bases and J 3 bases; bases outside gene matches: 5. For the CDR3, the DNA is TGTGCCAGCTCACCGAGTAGCGGGGGGGCAACAGATACGCAGTATTTT. Protein product: CASSPSSGGATDTQYF.